Listed below are T cell receptor beta chains from one sample, sequenced in a study of PD-1 blockade in classical Hodgkin lymphoma. Some clones are missing from TCRdb's copy, which holds only in-frame ones; the method was immunoSEQ multiplex PCR. The data hold over 20,000 clones, with roughly 73% observed a single time. Sequencing was performed on peripheral blood mononuclear cells (PBMCs), taken before the second cycle of nivolumab. All receptors come from a human donor with classical Hodgkin lymphoma. Each CDR3 is given with its conserved first and last residue. D genes are given only for firm matches. For some rows the clone size is stated as once, few or many, or as a class when expanded; others skip it.

v_call,j_call,clone_size,d_call,cdr3_aa,cdr3_nt
TRBV20-1,TRBJ1-2,.,.,CSANRNYGYTF,TGCAGTGCTAACAGGAACTATGGCTACACCTTC
TRBV10-3,TRBJ1-5,few,.,CAIQTPLSGISNQPQHF,TGTGCCATCCAAACCCCTCTGTCAGGGATAAGCAATCAGCCCCAGCATTTT
TRBV10-3,TRBJ2-7,.,.,CAIVGQSSYEQYF,TGTGCCATCGTCGGACAGAGCTCCTACGAGCAGTACTTC
TRBV5-6,TRBJ2-1,.,TRBD2,CASSPLAGANEQFF,TGTGCCAGCAGCCCTCTAGCGGGAGCTAATGAGCAGTTCTTC
TRBV4-1,TRBJ1-6,.,.,CASSPKMILNNSPLHF,TGCGCCAGCAGCCCCAAGATGATCTTGAATAATTCACCCCTCCACTTT
TRBV21-1,TRBJ1-2,.,.,CASSKETGDYGYTF,TGTGCCAGCAGCAAAGAGACAGGGGATTATGGCTACACCTTC
TRBV5-5,TRBJ1-1,.,TRBD1,CASSPLRGVNTEAFF,TGTGCCAGCAGCCCCCTCAGGGGGGTGAACACTGAAGCTTTCTTT
TRBV6-1,TRBJ1-1,.,TRBD1,CASSDGTGGTEAFF,TGTGCCAGCAGTGACGGGACAGGGGGCACTGAAGCTTTCTTT
TRBV10-3,TRBJ2-7,.,TRBD2,CAISLAGDYEQYF,TGTGCCATCTCCCTAGCGGGAGACTACGAGCAGTACTTC
TRBV7-2,TRBJ1-5,.,.,CASSFFGSSNQPQHF,TGTGCCAGCAGCTTCTTTGGGAGTAGCAATCAGCCCCAGCATTTT
TRBV5-6,TRBJ2-7,medium-sized,TRBD1,CASSETGTVYEQYF,TGTGCCAGCAGCGAGACAGGGACAGTCTACGAGCAGTACTTC
TRBV28,TRBJ2-7,.,.,CASSTRDHSYEQYF,TGTGCCAGCAGTACCAGGGACCACTCCTACGAGCAGTACTTC
TRBV6-5,TRBJ2-7,.,.,CASSYGGSEQYF,TGTGCCAGCAGTTACGGGGGAAGCGAGCAGTACTTC
TRBV7-2,TRBJ2-4,.,.,CASSPGTLIAKNIQYF,TGTGCCAGCAGCCCAGGGACTTTGATAGCCAAAAACATTCAGTACTTC
TRBV11-1,TRBJ2-7,.,TRBD2,CASSLMASGLVYEQYF,TGTGCCAGCAGCTTGATGGCTAGCGGGCTCGTCTACGAGCAGTACTTC
TRBV10-2,TRBJ2-2,few,TRBD1,CASSDRQGLNTGELFF,TGCGCCAGCAGTGACCGACAGGGGCTTAACACCGGGGAGCTGTTTTTT
TRBV2,TRBJ1-6,.,TRBD1,CASSEGGDRVSPLHF,TGTGCCAGCAGTGAAGGGGGGGACAGGGTCTCACCCCTCCACTTT
TRBV5-6,TRBJ2-1,.,.,CASSFPRRESHNEQFF,TGTGCCAGCAGCTTTCCCAGGCGTGAATCCCACAATGAGCAGTTCTTC
TRBV5-6,TRBJ2-1,.,.,CASSLVRGSYNEQFF,TGTGCCAGCAGCTTGGTCCGGGGCTCCTACAATGAGCAGTTCTTC
TRBV29-1,TRBJ1-2,.,.,CSVLDEVSYGYTF,TGCAGCGTTCTCGACGAGGTCAGCTATGGCTACACCTTC
TRBV5-6,TRBJ1-5,.,TRBD1,CASSLEGGGPNSNQPQHF,TGTGCCAGCAGCTTGGAGGGAGGGGGCCCAAATAGCAATCAGCCCCAGCATTTT
TRBV11-2,TRBJ2-1,once,.,CASQVLPSYNEQFF,TGTGCCAGCCAGGTGTTGCCCTCCTACAATGAGCAGTTCTTC
TRBV7-8,TRBJ1-3,once,.,CASSFGGAGRAIYF,TGTGCCAGCAGCTTCGGGGGGGCAGGGAGGGCCATATATTTT
TRBV4-1,TRBJ2-3,.,.,CASSGGPGSTDTQYF,TGCGCCAGCAGCGGAGGTCCTGGGAGCACAGATACGCAGTATTTT
TRBV7-9,TRBJ2-5,.,.,CASSLRTGRGETQYF,TGTGCCAGCAGCCTGAGAACAGGGAGGGGAGAGACCCAGTACTTC
TRBV5-1,TRBJ1-4,.,.,CASSGQVNEKLFF,TGCGCCAGCAGCGGGCAGGTTAATGAAAAACTGTTTTTT